This TCR beta chain appears in the sequencing data of a study of OX40 agonist ivuxolimab in advanced cancers. Concerning the study at large: Ivuxolimab was an agonistic, fully human IgG2 monoclonal antibody directed against OX40 (CD134), a costimulatory receptor. Intravenous ivuxolimab was administered to patients every 2 weeks at six dose levels: 0.01, 0.1, 0.3, 1.5, 3 and 10 mg/kg. Of the approximately 50 patients in dose escalation, about 20 had hepatocellular carcinoma, around 15 had melanoma, 9 had renal cell carcinoma and 9 had head and neck cancer. A male proportion of roughly 80% and a mean age of about 60 years, ranging from roughly 23 to 90, were recorded for the dose-escalation cohort. Patients were allowed to have had prior anti-PD-1, anti-PD-L1 or anti-CTLA-4 therapy, and more than 30% of the dose-escalation patients had previously received checkpoint inhibitors. Partial responses were achieved by three dose-escalation patients, of whom one had hepatocellular carcinoma and two had cutaneous melanoma. Peripheral TCRbeta sequencing was intended to test whether TCR sequence diversity was altered and clonal T-cell expansion was caused by ivuxolimab. The monotherapy dose-escalation portion (N of about 52 patients) of the phase I ivuxolimab trial is reported in the paper. The paper as a whole reports these results and caveats: At doses of 0.1 to 3.0 mg/kg, clonal expansion of both CD4+ and CD8+ T cells in blood was seen between baseline and week 6. Low levels of normalized T-cell clonal expansion were also seen in some patients who did not respond. The antigen specificity of the peripheral T cells that underwent clonal expansion was not determined. On average, CD8+ T cells showed more expanded clones than CD4+ T cells after ivuxolimab. In the 0.1-3.0 mg/kg groups, partial responders had among the lowest normalized peripheral clonal expansion, particularly in CD8+ T cells.

The trial excluded patients who had a history of autoimmune disease or who were on systemic immunosuppression. In every dose cohort, peripheral blood was drawn for TCR sequencing at baseline, cycle 4 day 1, and cycle 7 day 1. The samples were drawn from a first-in-human, open-label, multicenter phase I dose-escalation trial of ivuxolimab. Adults with locally advanced or metastatic melanoma, renal cell, hepatocellular, or head and neck squamous cell carcinoma were enrolled in the trial. CD4+ and CD8+ T cells were sorted separately from peripheral blood before TCR sequencing. To sequence the TCRbeta CDR3 region, genomic DNA was isolated from the sorted cells. The immunoSEQ Assay was used for sequencing of TCRbeta CDR3 regions. TCRdb re-hosts the immuneACCESS table, in-frame sequences only. Its copies lack some clones; in the studies checked, an unresolved V gene accounts for under half of them, and the cause for the rest is not known. For this sample the table gives 90,000 or so clones, of which roughly 89% were detected only once. Around 0.3% of the sample belongs to the ten largest clones.

From the cysteine through the phenylalanine, the CDR3 covers 18 amino acids. Only the CDR3 DNA stays, 54 bases, in frame from base 1. The germline V and J ends show losses of 0 bases and 0 bases respectively, and no gene match explains 8 bases of the junction. CDR1 and CDR2 are drawn from the germline V gene: LGHNA, YSLEER. As regards this clone: The target of this receptor is not known. No base-level quality is on record; no much larger clone is a single base apart.

This sequence originates from an adult with an advanced solid tumor such as melanoma, head and neck, liver or kidney cancer. This chain is built from TRBV4-3 and TRBJ1-1; TRBD1 fits 9 bases in the junction. This sample comprised CD4+ or CD8+ T cells sorted from blood, obtained in a trial of the OX40 agonist ivuxolimab. CDR3 loop: CASSQDYPRTGVNTEAFF. The DNA is as follows: TGCGCCAGCAGCCAAGATTATCCTAGGACAGGGGTGAACACTGAAGCTTTCTTT.